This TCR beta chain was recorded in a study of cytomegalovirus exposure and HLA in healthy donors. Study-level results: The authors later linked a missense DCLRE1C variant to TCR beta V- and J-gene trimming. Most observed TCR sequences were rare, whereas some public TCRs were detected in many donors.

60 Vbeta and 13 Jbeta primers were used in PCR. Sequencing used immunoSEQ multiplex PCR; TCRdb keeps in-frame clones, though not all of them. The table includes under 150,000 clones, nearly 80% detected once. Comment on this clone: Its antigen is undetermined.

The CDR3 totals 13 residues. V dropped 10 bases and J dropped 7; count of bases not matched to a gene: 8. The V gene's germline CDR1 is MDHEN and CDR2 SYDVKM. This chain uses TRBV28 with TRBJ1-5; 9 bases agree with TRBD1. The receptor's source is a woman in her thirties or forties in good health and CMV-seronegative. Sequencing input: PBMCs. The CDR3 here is CATEDRGEQPQHF. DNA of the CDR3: TGTGCCACCGAGGACAGGGGAGAGCAGCCCCAGCATTTT.